This T cell receptor (beta chain) was captured in a study of blood T cell repertoires in COVID-19. At the level of the study: COVID-19 samples from acute and convalescent phases originated in the United States, Italy and Spain.

How the authors handled the data: Counts of nucleated cells, estimated from reference gene primer amplification, were obtained. Here immunoSEQ multiplex PCR was the method, and the copy in TCRdb shows in-frame clones only, minus some. Clone size and V and J calls were adopted from that table, with D and trimming inferred from the DNA. The sample carries 200,000 to 250,000 clones, roughly four fifths recorded once. Per the germline V gene, CDR1 is SGHAT and CDR2 is FQNNGV. The CDR3 loop spans 15 amino acids. Trimming shortened V by 2 bases and J by 6 bases, and 11 bases separated the two germline ends.

The sequencing sample was made of PBMCs or T cells enriched from blood (not recorded which). The clonotype originates from a man aged 35-49 years who had recovered from COVID-19. The V gene is TRBV11-2, the J gene TRBJ1-6; D is unresolved. The chain's CDR3 is CASSLLGKVNSPLHF. As DNA, the CDR3 is TGTGCCAGCAGCTTACTCGGGAAGGTTAATTCACCCCTCCACTTT. The full variable domain, completed using reference TRBV11-2 and TRBJ1-6, is EAGVAQSPRYKIIEKRQSVAFWCNPISGHATLYWYQQILGQGPKLLIQFQNNGVVDDSQLPKDRFSAERLKGVDSTLKIQPAKLEDSAVYLCASSLLGKVNSPLHFGNGTRLTVT.